Shown below are 7 T cell receptor beta chains from a single sample sequenced in a study of Ad26.COV2.S vaccination and SARS-CoV-2 variants. The repertoire was sequenced with immunoSEQ multiplex PCR; TCRdb's copy has only in-frame clones and lacks some. The sample shows under 600,000 clones, roughly nine tenths of them seen only once. Regarding treatment: roughly 19 received Ad26.COV2.S at low or high dose, single or two shots; roughly 5 received placebo; per-sample allocation not given. Vaccine and placebo recipients were sampled on day 63 after the first injection. The sample was peripheral blood, taken in a trial of Ad26.COV2.S vaccine versus placebo. Receptors originate from a person between 18 and 65 years old who received the Ad26.COV2.S COVID-19 vaccine or a placebo.

This clone was recorded only once. Here the CDR3 DNA reads TGTGCCAGTAGTCCAAGGGACAGGGACGGTTTCTGGTATGGCTACACCTTC. It translates to CASSPRDRDGFWYGYTF. The V gene is TRBV19, the J gene TRBJ1-2, with TRBD1 matching 9 bases. The germline gives CDR1 LNHDA, CDR2 SQIVND (reference sequence). The CDR3 spans 17 residues. Trimming at V came to 5 bases and at J to 5 bases, leaving 15 bases not matched to a gene.

V gene TRBV19 combines with J gene TRBJ1-4; D call uncertain. The CDR3 sequence is 17 residues long. The V gene's germline CDR1 is LNHDA and CDR2 SQIVND (reference sequence). Trimming pared 1 base from V and 2 bases from J, leaving 14 bases between. The CDR3 DNA follows: TGTGCCAGTAGTATAGGTAACGGAATATGGACTAATGAAAAACTGTTTTTT. It encodes CASSIGNGIWTNEKLFF.

V is TRBV18 and J is TRBJ1-2; possible D gene TRBD1, 6 bases. V lost 3 bases and J 4 bases, leaving 15 bases between the germline ends. CDR1 is KGHSH and CDR2 is LQKENI in the germline V gene. The CDR3 contains 15 residues. The CDR3: CASSPNRQGSYGYTF. The CDR3 DNA reads as TGTGCCAGCTCACCCAATAGGCAGGGGAGCTATGGCTACACCTTC.

The V and J genes are TRBV11-3 and TRBJ1-1; TRBD1 aligns across 8 bases. In germline, CDR1 is SGHNT, CDR2 YENEEA. The CDR3 runs 14 residues. J gave up 3 bases and V 5 bases, and 5 bases lay outside the gene matches. DNA for the CDR3: TGTGCCAGCAGCGCACAGGGGGGACACACTGAAGCTTTCTTT. This codes for CASSAQGGHTEAFF.

The chain carries TRBV18 and TRBJ1-1; D is uncertain. CDR1 is KGHSH, CDR2 LQKENI, per germline. The CDR3 length is 16 residues. Trimming removed 0 bases from V and 0 bases from J, with 11 bases in between. CDR3 in DNA: TGTGCCAGCTCACCACCGAATGAGGGTCTGAACACTGAAGCTTTCTTT. Encoded protein: CASSPPNEGLNTEAFF.

This clone was counted a single time. The genes are TRBV27 and TRBJ1-5; D unresolved. The CDR3 runs 15 residues. The V gene's germline CDR1 is MNHEY and CDR2 SMNVEV (reference sequence). V dropped 3 bases and J dropped 0 bases, with 9 bases sitting between them. As DNA, the CDR3 is TGTGCCAGCAGTTTGGGCGCCTATAGCAATCAGCCCCAGCATTTT. Residues: CASSLGAYSNQPQHF.

V and J are TRBV12-3 or TRBV12-4 and TRBJ2-7; 8 positions agree with TRBD1. The CDR3 consists of 11 residues. With V trimmed by 3 bases and J by 9 bases, 1 base remained unmatched. In DNA, the CDR3 is TGTGCCAGCAGTTTTGGGACAGGGCAGTACTTC. It yields the protein CASSFGTGQYF.